One T cell receptor beta chain is described in this entry. Its specificity is unknown. Nonspecific anti-CD3/anti-CD28 bead stimulation represents the broad CD4+ T cell repertoire. CD4+ T cells upregulating both CD40 ligand and CD69 were sorted as responding cells. For at least 4 years, plasma HIV-1 RNA was undetectable (<50 copies/mL). CD4+ T cell counts exceeded 400 cells/uL; CMV serology was positive. These data belong to a study of persistence of HIV-infected CD4 T cells. Findings and caveats of the study: Degenerate expanded CDR3beta sequences were enriched among CMV- and Gag-responding cells.

Sequencing used immunoSEQ version 4 in survey mode. Measured with immunoSEQ multiplex PCR; TCRdb has only the in-frame clones, and not every one. Of 35,000 to 50,000 clones listed, approximately 91% are singletons. V was cut by 6 bases and J by 4 bases, with 24 bases left in between. The CDR3 is made up of 17 amino acids. Germline lookup yields CDR1 SNHLY and CDR2 FYNNEI. The J gene is TRBJ1-2, the V gene TRBV2; a weak D match, TRBD1 (6 bases). This material consisted of CD4+ T cells sorted from PBMCs after approximately 19-hour stimulation, taken from a patient who received antiretroviral therapy. This sequence was found in an adult man with HIV who was CMV-seropositive. Here the CDR3 reads CASRPVSPGGHGYGYTF. The CDR3 DNA follows: TGTGCCAGCAGGCCTGTGTCGCCTGGGGGGCATGGCTATGGCTACACCTTC.